This T cell receptor beta chain appears in the sequencing data of a study of blood T cell repertoires in COVID-19. Across the whole study: Material from acute and convalescent COVID-19 was sourced from the United States, Italy and Spain. T cells, B-cell-depleted T cells, or PBMCs supplied cDNA or gDNA.

As handled by the study authors: Estimation of nucleated cell counts relied on the amplification of reference gene primers. Here immunoSEQ multiplex PCR was the method, and the copy in TCRdb shows in-frame clones only, minus some. That table is the source of V, J and clone size, and D and trimming were worked out from the DNA. This table has fewer than 150,000 clones, around nine tenths appearing once. CDR1 and CDR2 from the germline V gene are SGHVS and FQNEAQ. The V end was cut by 5 bases, the J end by 1 base, with 6 bases between. The CDR3 consists of 12 residues. Sequencing was carried out using peripheral blood. The sequence came from a woman aged 35 to 49 with acute or convalescent COVID-19. The chain uses TRBV7-8 and TRBJ2-7; unclear D gene. CDR3 sequence reads: CASSPTSYEQYF. CDR3 in DNA: TGTGCCAGCAGCCCCACTTCCTACGAGCAGTACTTC.